These 14 T cell receptor beta chains were all obtained from the same sample, sequenced in a study of tumor-infiltrating lymphocytes in primary liver carcinoma. Blood RNA came from unsorted whole blood; germline DNA was also extracted. A constant-region primer primed TCR beta cDNA synthesis from about 0.55 ug of total RNA. Generation of the TCR beta libraries relied on three nested multiplex PCR rounds using slightly modified ARM-PCR. The opening two PCR rounds, about 11 cycles each, paired TRBV1-TRBV30 forward primers with a C-beta reverse primer. In TCRdb, the multiplex PCR reads were re-called with MiXCR into one record per CDR3 protein. The repertoire holds 250,000 to 400,000 distinct CDR3 sequences, roughly 60% seen once, with roughly 9% in the top ten. The sequenced sample was peripheral blood. Receptors were obtained from a man aged 40-49 years with primary liver carcinoma and hepatitis B virus infection.

Worth noting for this clonotype: This may be a read error, as it is one base from a much larger clone. V is TRBV5-4 and J is TRBJ1-1, with unresolved D. CDR3 length equals 15 residues. Deletions cut 7 bases from V and 1 base from J, with 17 bases between. CDR1 is SGHNT, CDR2 YYREEE, per germline (reference sequence). The CDR3 region has the DNA TGTGCCAGCTGCACGCCCGCGGGTAAGAACACTGAAGCTTTCTTT. This translates into CASCTPAGKNTEAFF.

This chain connects TRBV18 to TRBJ2-3; TRBD2 might be the D (6 bases). The germline V gene encodes CDR1 KGHSH and CDR2 LQKENI. The CDR3 spans 15 residues. V lost 0 bases and J lost 4, with 11 bases in between. CDR3 sequence (DNA): TGTGCCAGCTCACCACCAGTGGGAGGAGCAGATACGCAGTATTTT. Translation gives CASSPPVGGADTQYF.

This clonotype was counted between two and nine times. The J gene is TRBJ2-2, the V gene TRBV5-4; perhaps TRBD1 as D (5 bases). Trimming removed 0 bases at V and 3 bases at J, with 12 bases between. The CDR3 has 16 amino acids. Germline loops: CDR1 SGHNT, CDR2 YYREEE (reference sequence). This chain's CDR3 is CASSLAGQGHTGELFF. CDR3 DNA sequence: TGTGCCAGCAGCTTGGCGGGCCAGGGTCACACCGGGGAGCTGTTTTTT.

As to this clonotype: A read error may be the cause here, since a much bigger clone is one base away. This chain uses TRBV4-1 with TRBJ2-7; D is possibly TRBD1 (5 bases). Germline V gene lookup returns CDR1 MGHRA and CDR2 YSYEKL. There are 15 residues in the CDR3. CDR3 sequence (DNA): TGCGCCAGCGGCCAAGATCCGCAGGGATACTACGAGCAGTACTTC. Its translation is CASGQDPQGYYEQYF.

The CDR3, as DNA: TGTGCCAGCAGTCCCGACTGGGCTAGCACGAACACCGGGGAGCTGTTTTTT. Its translation is CASSPDWASTNTGELFF. The V gene is TRBV6-5, the J gene TRBJ2-2; possibly TRBD2 for D (5 bases). Germline V gives CDR1 MNHEY, CDR2 SVGAGI. Trimming pared 5 bases from V and 0 bases from J, leaving 16 bases between. CDR3 size: 17 residues.

In regard to this clonotype: A much larger clone lies a single base off, so this may be a read error. The chain joins TRBV5-5 to TRBJ2-5; 8 bases fit TRBD1. Germline V gives CDR1 SGHKS, CDR2 YYEKEE (reference sequence). V trimming: 6 bases; J trimming: 5 bases; junction bases outside the gene matches: 9. The CDR3 runs to 14 residues. The CDR3 bases are TGTGCCAGCACCCCGGACAGGGCGGGGGAGACCCAGTACTTC. Encoded protein: CASTPDRAGETQYF.

Details on this clonotype: Without the conserved terminal phenylalanine or tryptophan, this CDR3 likely stems from a read error. This rearrangement joins TRBV29-1 to TRBJ2-5; D remains unclear. Germline CDR1 reads SQVTM; CDR2 reads ANQGSEA. CDR3 length equals 12 residues. The V and J ends lost 5 bases and 5 bases respectively, with 12 bases between them. CDR3 residues: CSVSSSHETQYS. CDR3 bases: TGCAGCGTTTCAAGTAGCCATGAGACCCAGTACTCC.

This clonotype appeared once. The chain recombines TRBV11-1 with TRBJ2-7; 7 nucleotides match TRBD2. CDR3 length: 15 residues. V trimming: 4 bases; J trimming: 4 bases; junction bases outside the gene matches: 10. Germline V gene lookup returns CDR1 SGHAT and CDR2 FQDESV (reference sequence). The CDR3 sequence is CASSSRSGNSYEQYF. In DNA form, the CDR3 reads TGTGCCAGCAGCTCCCGGAGCGGGAACTCTTACGAGCAGTACTTC.

J is TRBJ2-7 and V is TRBV29-1; D is unresolved. The CDR3 is 11 amino acids. Trimming took 4 bases from V and 10 from J, leaving 14 bases between them. Germline-derived CDR1 and CDR2 are SQVTM and ANQGSEA. CDR3 region: CSVAGTREQYF. CDR3 bases: TGCAGCGTTGCGGGCACCCGCGAACAGTACTTC.

This clonotype occurred a few times. This chain uses TRBV5-1 with TRBJ1-1; D is unclear. The ends were cut back, 0 bases at V and 0 bases at J, with 6 bases in the middle. The CDR3 runs to 14 residues. CDR1 is SGHRS and CDR2 is YFSETQ in the germline V gene. For the CDR3, the DNA is TGCGCCAGCAGCTTGGAGGGTGTGAACACTGAAGCTTTCTTT. This gives the protein CASSLEGVNTEAFF.

This sequence joins TRBV6-1 and TRBJ2-7, with TRBD2 as a possible D gene (5 bases). Germline lookup yields CDR1 MNHNS and CDR2 SASEGT. The germline V and J ends were trimmed by 9 bases and 2 bases, with 17 bases remaining between them. This CDR3 has 14 residues. CDR3 region: CARSRGRAAYEQYF. CDR3 coding DNA: TGTGCCAGAAGCCGCGGGCGGGCGGCCTACGAGCAGTACTTC.

The J gene is TRBJ2-5, the V gene TRBV5-6; 7 positions match TRBD2. J gave up 5 bases and V 0 bases, and 7 bases lay outside the gene matches. This CDR3 is 15 amino acids long. Germline CDR1 reads SGHDT; CDR2 reads YYEEEE. The CDR3 sequence: CASSLACGRVETQYF. CDR3 sequence (DNA): TGTGCCAGCAGCTTGGCCTGCGGGAGAGTGGAGACCCAGTACTTC. The whole variable domain, filled in from reference TRBV5-6 and TRBJ2-5, reads DAGVTQSPTHLIKTRGQQVTLRCSPKSGHDTVSWYQQALGQGPQFIFQYYEEEERQRGNFPDRFSGHQFPNYSSELNVNALLLGDSALYLCASSLACGRVETQYFGPGTRLLVL.

This clonotype has at least ten counts. The chain uses TRBV6-1 and TRBJ1-1, with unresolved D. The V gene lost 9 bases and the J gene lost 1 base, with 6 bases spanning the gap. The CDR3 is 11 amino acids. CDR1 is MNHNS and CDR2 is SASEGT in the germline V gene. CDR3 sequence: CASPPNTEAFF. DNA of the CDR3: TGTGCCAGTCCGCCGAACACTGAAGCTTTCTTT.

With respect to this clonotype: With a much larger clone just one base away, this may be a read error. This chain connects TRBV4-3 to TRBJ2-1; tentatively, D is TRBD2 (5 bases). The ends were cut back, 2 bases at V and 6 bases at J, with 14 bases in the middle. The CDR3 runs to 15 residues. CDR1 is LGHNA and CDR2 is YSLEER in the germline V gene. CDR3 protein: CASSQRAGGCNEQFF. The CDR3 coding sequence is TGCGCCAGCAGCCAAAGGGCGGGCGGATGCAATGAGCAGTTCTTC.